The 2 T cell receptor beta chains below were found in one sample sequenced in a study of control samples from healthy donors and cancer patients. The table came from immunoSEQ multiplex PCR; TCRdb's copy has only in-frame clones and leaves some out. The data show 150,000 to 200,000 clones, 85% to 90% seen once. The source material was blood. Source of these receptors: a woman aged 30 to 39 in good health.

The chain employs TRBV5-1 and TRBJ1-2; 9 bases are shared with TRBD1. Germline V lookup: CDR1 SGHRS, CDR2 YFSETQ. CDR3 size: 16 residues. After removal of 3 bases from V and 6 bases from J, the junction contained 12 bases not matched to a gene. The DNA for the CDR3 is TGCGCCAGCAGCTCTAACCCGTGGGACAGGGCCGATGGCTACACCTTC. Translation: CASSSNPWDRADGYTF.

V usage is TRBV19 and J usage is TRBJ1-5, with TRBD1 as a possible D gene (6 bases). Per germline, CDR1 LNHDA and CDR2 SQIVND (reference sequence). Trimming pared 3 bases from V and 4 bases from J, leaving 13 bases between. CDR3 length: 15 residues. The CDR3 spells CASSITGNWNQPQHF. In DNA form, the CDR3 reads TGTGCCAGTAGTATCACAGGGAATTGGAATCAGCCCCAGCATTTT.